This T cell receptor beta chain is drawn from a study of T cell responses to AZD1222 COVID-19 vaccine. Study results and caveats: Only 5 or 6 individuals given AZD1222 were seropositive at baseline. Of spike-specific TCRs, nearly half reportedly target regions left unmutated in variants.

The CDR3 contains 15 residues. Per the germline V gene, CDR1 is MDHEN and CDR2 is SYDVKM. Trimming stripped 6 bases from V and 0 bases from J, with 9 bases between. Method: immunoSEQ multiplex PCR; TCRdb's copy keeps in-frame clones and lacks some. The sample has 130,000 or so clones; 93% are singletons. About this clone itself: The antigen is unknown.

This TCR was recovered from an adult in good health. This chain connects TRBV28 to TRBJ2-6; D is perhaps TRBD1 or TRBD2 (5 bases each). Sequences were derived from peripheral blood, sampled on day 0 of AZD1222 vaccination. The CDR3 DNA reads as TGTGCCAGCAGACGAGGGGACTCTGGGGCCAACGTCCTGACTTTC. This translates into CASRRGDSGANVLTF.